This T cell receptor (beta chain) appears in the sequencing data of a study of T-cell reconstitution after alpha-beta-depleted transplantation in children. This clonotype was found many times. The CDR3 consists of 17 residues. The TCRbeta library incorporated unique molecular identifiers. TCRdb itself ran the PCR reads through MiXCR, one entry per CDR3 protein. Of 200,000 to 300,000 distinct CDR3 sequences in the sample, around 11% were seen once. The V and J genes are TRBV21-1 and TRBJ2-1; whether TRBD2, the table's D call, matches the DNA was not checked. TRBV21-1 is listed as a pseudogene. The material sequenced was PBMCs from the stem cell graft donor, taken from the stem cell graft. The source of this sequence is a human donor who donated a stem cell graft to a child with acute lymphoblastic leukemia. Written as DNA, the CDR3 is TGTGCCAGCAGCAAAGGGGGACTAGCGGGAGGGCTAAATGAGCAGTTCTTC. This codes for CASSKGGLAGGLNEQFF.